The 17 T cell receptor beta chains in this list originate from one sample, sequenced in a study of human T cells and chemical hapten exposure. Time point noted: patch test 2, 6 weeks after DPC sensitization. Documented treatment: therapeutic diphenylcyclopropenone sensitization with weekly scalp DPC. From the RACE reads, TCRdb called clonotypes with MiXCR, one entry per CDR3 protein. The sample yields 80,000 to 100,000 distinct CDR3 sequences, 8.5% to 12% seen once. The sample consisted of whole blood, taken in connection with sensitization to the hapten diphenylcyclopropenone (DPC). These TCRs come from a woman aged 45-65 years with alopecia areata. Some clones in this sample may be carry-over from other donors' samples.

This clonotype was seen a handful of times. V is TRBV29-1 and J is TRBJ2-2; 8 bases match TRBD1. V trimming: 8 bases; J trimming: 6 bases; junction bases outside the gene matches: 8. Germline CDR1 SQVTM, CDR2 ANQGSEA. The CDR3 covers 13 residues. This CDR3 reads CSSGGQAAGELFF. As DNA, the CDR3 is TGCAGCAGTGGGGGACAGGCGGCCGGGGAGCTGTTTTTT.

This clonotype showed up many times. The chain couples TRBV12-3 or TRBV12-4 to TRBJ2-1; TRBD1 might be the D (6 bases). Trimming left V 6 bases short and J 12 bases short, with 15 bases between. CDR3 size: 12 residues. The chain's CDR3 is CASSAEQGRQFF. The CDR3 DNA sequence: TGTGCCAGCAGCGCCGAACAGGGCCGGCAGTTCTTC.

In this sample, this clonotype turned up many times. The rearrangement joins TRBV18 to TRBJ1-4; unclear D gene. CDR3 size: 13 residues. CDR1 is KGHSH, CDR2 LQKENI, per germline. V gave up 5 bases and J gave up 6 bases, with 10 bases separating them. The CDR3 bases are TGTGCCAGCTCAAGTTCTCGGGATGAAAAACTGTTTTTT. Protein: CASSSSRDEKLFF.

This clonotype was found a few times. In nucleotides, the CDR3 is TGCAGTGCTAGAAAGCTCAGGGATGGCTACACCTTC. The encoded protein is CSARKLRDGYTF. The genes are TRBV20-1 and TRBJ1-2, with D perhaps TRBD1 (5 bases). The V gene lost 2 bases and the J gene lost 6 bases, with 10 bases spanning the gap. CDR1 is DFQATT and CDR2 is SNEGSKA in the germline V gene (reference sequence). The CDR3 covers 12 residues.

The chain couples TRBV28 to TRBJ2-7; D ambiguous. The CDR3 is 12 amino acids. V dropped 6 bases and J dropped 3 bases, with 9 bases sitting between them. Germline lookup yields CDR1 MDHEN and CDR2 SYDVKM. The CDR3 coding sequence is TGTGCCAGCAGGGTTTCCAGCTACGAGCAGTACTTC. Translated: CASRVSSYEQYF.

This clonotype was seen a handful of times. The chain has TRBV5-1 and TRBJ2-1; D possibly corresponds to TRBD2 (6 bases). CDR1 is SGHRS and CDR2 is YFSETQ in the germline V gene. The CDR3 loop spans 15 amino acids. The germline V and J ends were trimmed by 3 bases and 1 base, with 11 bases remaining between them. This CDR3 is CASSWGDVSYNEQFF. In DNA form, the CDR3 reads TGCGCCAGCAGCTGGGGGGACGTATCCTACAATGAGCAGTTCTTC. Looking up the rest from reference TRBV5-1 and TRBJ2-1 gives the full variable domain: KAGVTQTPRYLIKTRGQQVTLSCSPISGHRSVSWYQQTPGQGLQFLFEYFSETQRNKGNFPGRFSGRQFSNSRSEMNVSTLELGDSALYLCASSWGDVSYNEQFFGPGTRLTVL.

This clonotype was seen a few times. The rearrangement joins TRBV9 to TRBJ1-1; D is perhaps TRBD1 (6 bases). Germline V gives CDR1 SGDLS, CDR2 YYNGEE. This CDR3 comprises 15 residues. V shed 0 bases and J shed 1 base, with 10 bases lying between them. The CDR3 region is CASSVVGQPNTEAFF. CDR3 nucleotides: TGTGCCAGCAGCGTAGTCGGACAGCCGAACACTGAAGCTTTCTTT.

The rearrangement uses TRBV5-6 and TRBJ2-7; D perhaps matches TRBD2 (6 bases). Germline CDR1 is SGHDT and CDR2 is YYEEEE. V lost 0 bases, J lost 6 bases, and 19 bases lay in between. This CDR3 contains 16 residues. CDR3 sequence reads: CASSLASVGSLAEQYF. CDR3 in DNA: TGTGCCAGCAGCTTGGCCTCTGTCGGGAGCTTGGCCGAGCAGTACTTC.

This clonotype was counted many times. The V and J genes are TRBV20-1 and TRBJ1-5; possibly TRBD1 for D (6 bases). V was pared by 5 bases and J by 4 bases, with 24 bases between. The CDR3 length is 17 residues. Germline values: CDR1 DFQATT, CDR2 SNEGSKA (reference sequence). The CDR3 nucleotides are TGCAGTGCTGAAAGACTAGGGACCGGGACACAAAATCAGCCCCAGCATTTT. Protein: CSAERLGTGTQNQPQHF.

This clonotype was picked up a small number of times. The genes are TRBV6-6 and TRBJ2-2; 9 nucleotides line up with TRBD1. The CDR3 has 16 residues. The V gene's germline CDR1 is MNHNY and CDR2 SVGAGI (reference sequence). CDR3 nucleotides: TGTGTCCCCTACGAGGACAGGGGATTGCACACCGGGGAGCTGTTTTTT. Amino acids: CVPYEDRGLHTGELFF.

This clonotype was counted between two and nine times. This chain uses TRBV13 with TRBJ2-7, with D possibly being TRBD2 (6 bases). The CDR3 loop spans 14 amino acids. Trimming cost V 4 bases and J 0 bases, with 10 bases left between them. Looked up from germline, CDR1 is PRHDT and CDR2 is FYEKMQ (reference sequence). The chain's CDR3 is CASSSRGSSYEQYF. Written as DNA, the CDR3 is TGTGCCAGCAGCTCCCGGGGGAGCTCCTACGAGCAGTACTTC.

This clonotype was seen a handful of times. CDR3 sequence: CATSNRRFGNTIYF. The CDR3 coding sequence is TGTGCCACCAGTAACCGGCGGTTTGGAAACACCATATATTTT. V and J are TRBV15 and TRBJ1-3, with no clear D. There are 14 residues in the CDR3. Trimming took off 6 bases at V and 3 bases at J, with 12 bases between the two ends. The germline V gene encodes CDR1 LNHNV and CDR2 YYDKDF (reference sequence).

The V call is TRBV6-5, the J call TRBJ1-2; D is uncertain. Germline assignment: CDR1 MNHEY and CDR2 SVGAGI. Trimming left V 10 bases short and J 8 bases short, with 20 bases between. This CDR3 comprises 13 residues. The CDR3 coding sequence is TGTGCCACCACGACGAGTCCCGTCTGGGGCTACACCTTC. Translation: CATTTSPVWGYTF.

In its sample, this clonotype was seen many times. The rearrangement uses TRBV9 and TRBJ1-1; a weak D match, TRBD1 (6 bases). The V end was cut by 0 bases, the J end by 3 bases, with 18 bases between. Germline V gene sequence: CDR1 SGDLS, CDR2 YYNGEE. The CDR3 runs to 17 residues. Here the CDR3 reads CASSVGEGTYRDTEAFF. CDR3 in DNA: TGTGCCAGCAGCGTAGGCGAGGGGACATACAGAGACACTGAAGCTTTCTTT.

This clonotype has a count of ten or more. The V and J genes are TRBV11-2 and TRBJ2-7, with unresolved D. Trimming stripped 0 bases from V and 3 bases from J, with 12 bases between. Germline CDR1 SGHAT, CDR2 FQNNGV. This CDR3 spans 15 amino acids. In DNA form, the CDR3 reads TGTGCCAGCAGCTTAGATCAGAACCCCCTCTACGAGCAGTACTTC. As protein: CASSLDQNPLYEQYF. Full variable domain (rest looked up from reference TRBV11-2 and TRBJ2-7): EAGVAQSPRYKIIEKRQSVAFWCNPISGHATLYWYQQILGQGPKLLIQFQNNGVVDDSQLPKDRFSAERLKGVDSTLKIQPAKLEDSAVYLCASSLDQNPLYEQYFGPGTRLTVT.

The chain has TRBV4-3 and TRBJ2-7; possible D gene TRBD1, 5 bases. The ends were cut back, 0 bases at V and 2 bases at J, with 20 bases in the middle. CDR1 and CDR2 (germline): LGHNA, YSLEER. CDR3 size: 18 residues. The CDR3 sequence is CASSQDWGSPVTPYEQYF. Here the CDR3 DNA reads TGCGCCAGCAGCCAAGATTGGGGCAGTCCAGTGACACCCTACGAGCAGTACTTC.

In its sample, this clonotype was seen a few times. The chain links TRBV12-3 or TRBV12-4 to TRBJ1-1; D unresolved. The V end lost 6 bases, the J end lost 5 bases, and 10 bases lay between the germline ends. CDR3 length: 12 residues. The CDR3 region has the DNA TGTGCCAGCAGACGTATTCTAACTGAAGCTTTCTTT. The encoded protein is CASRRILTEAFF.